These 2 T cell receptor beta chains came from one sample sequenced in a study of T cells in Graves' hyperthyroidism and ophthalmopathy. TCR beta CDR3 region amplification was performed from RNA transcripts. First-round RT-PCR of the TCR CDR3 relied on the HTBI primer set. TCRdb re-called the multiplex PCR reads with MiXCR, one entry per CDR3 protein. Of some 490,000 distinct CDR3 sequences in the sample, under 25% are singletons; the top ten hold 45% to 50%. The sample was blood. The receptors here all came from a woman aged 70-85 years with Graves' ophthalmopathy.

This clonotype has at least ten counts. CDR3 protein: CASRGGGPRSYNEQFF. The CDR3 region has the DNA TGTGCCAGCAGGGGGGGCGGGCCTCGCTCCTACAATGAGCAGTTCTTC. The chain has TRBV2 and TRBJ2-1, with D perhaps matching TRBD1 or TRBD2 (6 bases each). V dropped 6 bases and J dropped 0 bases, with 15 bases sitting between them. This CDR3 region has 16 residues. Germline CDR1 reads SNHLY; CDR2 reads FYNNEI.

V is TRBV15 and J is TRBJ2-7; TRBD2 agrees at 10 bases. Per germline, CDR1 LNHNV and CDR2 YYDKDF (reference sequence). J gave up 2 bases and V 0 bases, and 10 bases lay outside the gene matches. The CDR3 consists of 18 residues. This CDR3 reads CATSRDRASGSFTYEQYF. In nucleotides, the CDR3 is TGTGCCACCAGCAGAGATAGGGCTAGCGGGAGTTTTACCTACGAGCAGTACTTC. Drawing the rest from reference TRBV15 and TRBJ2-7, the complete variable domain is DAMVIQNPRYQVTQFGKPVTLSCSQTLNHNVMYWYQQKSSQAPKLLFHYYDKDFNNEADTPDNFQSRRPNTSFCFLDIRSPGLGDTAMYLCATSRDRASGSFTYEQYFGPGTRLTVT.